This T cell receptor beta chain stems from a study of response to subunit inactivated influenza vaccine. Study findings and constraints: There was a suggestion from the authors that each seasonal influenza vaccination recruits few new T cells.

The CDR3 is 14 residues long. The V end was cut by 2 bases, the J end by 4 bases, with 12 bases between. In germline, CDR1 is SGHRS, CDR2 YFSETQ. This clonotype was detected many times. What it binds is not known. TCRdb reanalysed the RT-PCR reads using MiXCR and keeps one entry per CDR3 protein. The table records more than 150,000 distinct CDR3 sequences, 7.5% to 10% of them present only once. The source of this sequence is a man aged 45-65 years who received an inactivated influenza vaccine. Here the sequenced sample was non-naive T cells sorted from PBMCs, taken on the day of vaccination. The J gene is TRBJ1-1, the V gene TRBV5-1; D is perhaps TRBD1 (5 bases). CDR3 coding DNA: TGCGCCAGCAGCTTATATCCGGGGGGCACTGAAGCTTTCTTT. Its protein product is CASSLYPGGTEAFF.